This TCR beta chain was recovered during a study of high-grade serous ovarian cancer treatment subgroups. Here immunoSEQ multiplex PCR was the method, and the copy in TCRdb shows in-frame clones only, minus some. This sample has fewer than 35,000 clones, with about 88% found just once. The length of the CDR3 is 12 residues. Germline V gene data show CDR1 as SGHDT and CDR2 as YYEEEE. V lost 1 base to trimming and J lost 4 bases, with 2 bases between them. Tumor tissue was taken before any definitive surgery or chemotherapy was given. The sample taken for sequencing was tumor tissue. V and J are TRBV5-6 and TRBJ2-2; D gene uncertain. This clonotype was obtained from a human donor with high-grade serous ovarian cancer. The CDR3 DNA is TGTGCCAGCAGCTTGACCACCGGGGAGCTGTTTTTT. Its translation: CASSLTTGELFF. Together with reference TRBV5-6 and TRBJ2-2, the CDR3 gives the full variable domain: DAGVTQSPTHLIKTRGQQVTLRCSPKSGHDTVSWYQQALGQGPQFIFQYYEEEERQRGNFPDRFSGHQFPNYSSELNVNALLLGDSALYLCASSLTTGELFFGEGSRLTVL.